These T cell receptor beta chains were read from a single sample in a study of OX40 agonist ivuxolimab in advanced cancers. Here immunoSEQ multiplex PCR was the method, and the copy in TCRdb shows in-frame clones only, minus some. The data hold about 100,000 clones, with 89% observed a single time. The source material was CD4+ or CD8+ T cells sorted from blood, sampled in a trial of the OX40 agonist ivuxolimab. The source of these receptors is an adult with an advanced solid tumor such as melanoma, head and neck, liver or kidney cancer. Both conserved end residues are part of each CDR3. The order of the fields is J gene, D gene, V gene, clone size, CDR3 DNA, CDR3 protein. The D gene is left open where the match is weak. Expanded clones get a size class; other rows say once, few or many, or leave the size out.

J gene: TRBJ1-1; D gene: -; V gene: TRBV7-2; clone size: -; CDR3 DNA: TGTGCCAGCAGCTTAGTTAACAAGGAAGCTTTCTTT; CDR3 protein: CASSLVNKEAFF
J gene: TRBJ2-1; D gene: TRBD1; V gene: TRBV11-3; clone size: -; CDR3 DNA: TGTGCCAGCAGCTCCGCTCGACAGGGGCCTAAGCAGTTCTTC; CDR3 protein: CASSSARQGPKQFF
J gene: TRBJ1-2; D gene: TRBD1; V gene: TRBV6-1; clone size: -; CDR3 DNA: TGTGCCAGCAGTGAAGCCGGGACAGCGTCCCGCTATGGCTACACCTTC; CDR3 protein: CASSEAGTASRYGYTF
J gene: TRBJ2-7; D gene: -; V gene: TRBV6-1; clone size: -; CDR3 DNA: TGTGCCAGCATTCGTCCCAGATCCTACGAGCAGTACTTC; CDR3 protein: CASIRPRSYEQYF
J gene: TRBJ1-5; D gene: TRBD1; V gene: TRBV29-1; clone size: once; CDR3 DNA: TGCAGCGTCGCGGGACAGGCAAGCAATCAGCCCCAGCATTTT; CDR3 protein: CSVAGQASNQPQHF
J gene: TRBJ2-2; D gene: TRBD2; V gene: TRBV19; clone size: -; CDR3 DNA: TGTGCCAGTAGCATAGCGGGAAACACCGGGGAGCTGTTTTTT; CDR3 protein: CASSIAGNTGELFF
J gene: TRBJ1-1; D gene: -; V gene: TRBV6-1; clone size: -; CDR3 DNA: TGTGCCAGCAGTGAACAGGGCTACACTGAAGCTTTCTTT; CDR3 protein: CASSEQGYTEAFF
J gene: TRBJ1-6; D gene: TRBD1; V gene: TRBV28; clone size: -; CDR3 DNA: TGTGCCAGCGGACAGGGTTGGGGGAATTCACCTCTCCACTTT; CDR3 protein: CASGQGWGNSPLHF
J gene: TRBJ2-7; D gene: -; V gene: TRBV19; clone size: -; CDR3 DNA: TGTGCCAGTAGTATAGACCCCAGGGGAGGCTACGAGCAGTACTTC; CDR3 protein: CASSIDPRGGYEQYF
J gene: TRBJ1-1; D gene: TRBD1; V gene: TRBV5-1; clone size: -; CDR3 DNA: TGCGCCAGCAGCCGGAACACAGGACAGGGCGGCACTGAAGCTTTCTTT; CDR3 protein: CASSRNTGQGGTEAFF
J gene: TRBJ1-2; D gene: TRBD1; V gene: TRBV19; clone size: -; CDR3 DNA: TGTGCCAGTAGAGACAGGGGAATCAATGGCTACACCTTC; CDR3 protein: CASRDRGINGYTF
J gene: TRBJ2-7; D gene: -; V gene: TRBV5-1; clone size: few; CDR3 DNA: TGCGCCAGCAGCTTGGACGGGGTAACCTACGAGCAGTACTTC; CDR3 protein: CASSLDGVTYEQYF
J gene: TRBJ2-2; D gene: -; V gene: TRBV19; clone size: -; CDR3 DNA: TGTGCCAGTCTTGGGCCCGGACAGACTAACGCCGGGGAGCTGTTTTTT; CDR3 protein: CASLGPGQTNAGELFF
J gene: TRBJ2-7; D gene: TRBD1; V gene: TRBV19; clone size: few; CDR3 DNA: TGTGCCAGTAGTATAGACGGACAGGCCTACGAGCAGTACTTC; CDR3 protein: CASSIDGQAYEQYF
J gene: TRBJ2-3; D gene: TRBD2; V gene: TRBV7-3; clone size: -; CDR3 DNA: TGTGCCAGCAGCTTAAGAGGACTAGCGGGAGGTGCAGATACGCAGTATTTT; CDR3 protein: CASSLRGLAGGADTQYF
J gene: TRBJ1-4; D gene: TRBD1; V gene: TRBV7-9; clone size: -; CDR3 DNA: TGTGCCAGCAGCATTTGGTCGACAGGGAATGAAAAACTGTTTTTT; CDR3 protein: CASSIWSTGNEKLFF
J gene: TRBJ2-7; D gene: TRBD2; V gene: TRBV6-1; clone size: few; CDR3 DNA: TGTGCCAGCTGTACTAGCGGGGCCTCCTACGAGCAGTACTTC; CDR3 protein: CASCTSGASYEQYF
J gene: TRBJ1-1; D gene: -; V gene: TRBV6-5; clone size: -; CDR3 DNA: TGTGCCAGCAGTTTGGCCCAGTCCACTGAAGCTTTCTTT; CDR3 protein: CASSLAQSTEAFF
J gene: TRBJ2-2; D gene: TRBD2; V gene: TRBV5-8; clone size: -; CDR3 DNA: TGTGCCAGCAGCTTGAAAAGCGGGAGAGAGAACACCGGGGAGCTGTTTTTT; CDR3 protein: CASSLKSGRENTGELFF
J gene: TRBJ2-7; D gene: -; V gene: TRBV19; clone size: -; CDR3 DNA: TGTGCCAGTAGCGAAGGGGTGGGAGACCCCCGAGGGACCTACGAGCAGTACTTC; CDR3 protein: CASSEGVGDPRGTYEQYF